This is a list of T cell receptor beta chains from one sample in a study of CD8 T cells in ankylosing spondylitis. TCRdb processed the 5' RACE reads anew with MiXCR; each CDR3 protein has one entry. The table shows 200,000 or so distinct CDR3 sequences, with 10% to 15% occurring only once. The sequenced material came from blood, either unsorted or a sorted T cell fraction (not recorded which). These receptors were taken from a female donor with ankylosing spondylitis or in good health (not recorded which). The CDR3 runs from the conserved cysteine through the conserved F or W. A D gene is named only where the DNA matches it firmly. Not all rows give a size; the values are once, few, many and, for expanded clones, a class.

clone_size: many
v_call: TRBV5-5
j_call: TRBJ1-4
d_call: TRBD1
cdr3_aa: CASSSTGGHEKLFF
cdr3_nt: TGTGCCAGCAGCTCCACAGGGGGCCATGAAAAACTGTTTTTT

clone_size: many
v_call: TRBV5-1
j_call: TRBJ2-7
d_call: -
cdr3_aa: CASSLGGQISGYEQYF
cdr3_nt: TGCGCCAGCAGCTTGGGAGGCCAGATTAGTGGATACGAGCAGTACTTC

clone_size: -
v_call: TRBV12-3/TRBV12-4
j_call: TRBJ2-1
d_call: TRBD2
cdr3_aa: CASTPEASGGYNEQFF
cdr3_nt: TGTGCCAGCACCCCCGAGGCTAGCGGGGGCTACAATGAGCAGTTCTTC

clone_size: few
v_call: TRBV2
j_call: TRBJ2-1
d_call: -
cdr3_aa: CASTPGYNEQFF
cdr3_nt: TGTGCCAGCACCCCAGGGTACAATGAGCAGTTCTTC

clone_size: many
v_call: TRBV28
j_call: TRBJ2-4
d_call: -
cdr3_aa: CASSTVVAKNIQYF
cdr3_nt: TGTGCCAGCAGCACGGTGGTCGCCAAAAACATTCAGTACTTC

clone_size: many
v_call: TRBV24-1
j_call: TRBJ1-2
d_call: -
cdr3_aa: CATSDRRTYGYTF
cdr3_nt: TGTGCCACCAGTGACAGACGGACCTATGGCTACACCTTC

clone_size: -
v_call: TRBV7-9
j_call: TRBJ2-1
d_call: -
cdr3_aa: CASSLFDYNEQFF
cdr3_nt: TGTGCCAGCAGCTTATTCGACTACAATGAGCAGTTCTTC

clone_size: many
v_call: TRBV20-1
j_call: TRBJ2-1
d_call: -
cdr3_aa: CSARGRNNEQFF
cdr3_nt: TGCAGTGCTAGAGGGAGGAACAATGAGCAGTTCTTC

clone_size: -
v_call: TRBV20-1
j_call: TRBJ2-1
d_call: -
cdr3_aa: CSAQGGQGPNEQFF
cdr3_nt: TGCAGTGCCCAAGGGGGGCAGGGCCCCAATGAGCAGTTCTTC

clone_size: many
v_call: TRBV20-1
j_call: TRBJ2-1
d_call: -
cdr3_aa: CSARGAGNEQFF
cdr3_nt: TGCAGTGCTAGAGGAGCGGGCAATGAGCAGTTCTTC

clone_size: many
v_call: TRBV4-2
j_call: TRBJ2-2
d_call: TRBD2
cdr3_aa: CASSQGTSGYTGELFF
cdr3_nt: TGTGCCAGCAGCCAAGGGACTAGCGGATACACCGGGGAGCTGTTTTTT

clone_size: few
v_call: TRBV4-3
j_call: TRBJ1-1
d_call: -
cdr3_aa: CASSQGTSNTEAFF
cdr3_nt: TGCGCCAGCAGCCAGGGGACATCGAACACTGAAGCTTTCTTT

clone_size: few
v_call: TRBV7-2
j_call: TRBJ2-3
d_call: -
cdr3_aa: CASSFSRVADTQYF
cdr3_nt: TGTGCCAGCAGCTTCTCCAGGGTAGCCGATACGCAGTATTTT

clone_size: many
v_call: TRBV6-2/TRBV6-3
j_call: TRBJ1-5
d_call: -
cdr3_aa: CASSYATSPYGRRPHWPQHF
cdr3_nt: TGTGCCAGCAGTTATGCCACATCCCCATATGGGAGACGGCCTCATTGGCCCCAGCATTTT

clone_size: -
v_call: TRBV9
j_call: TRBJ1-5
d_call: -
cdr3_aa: CASNRDGNQPQHF
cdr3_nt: TGTGCCAGCAACAGGGATGGCAATCAGCCCCAGCATTTT

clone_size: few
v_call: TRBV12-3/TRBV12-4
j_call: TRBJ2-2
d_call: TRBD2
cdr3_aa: CASRGTLAGGRTGELFF
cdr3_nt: TGTGCCAGCAGGGGGACCTTAGCGGGAGGAAGGACCGGGGAGCTGTTTTTT

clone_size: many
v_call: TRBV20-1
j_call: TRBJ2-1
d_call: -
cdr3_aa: CSAQLDSSYNEQFF
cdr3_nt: TGCAGTGCCCAGCTCGATAGCTCCTACAATGAGCAGTTCTTC

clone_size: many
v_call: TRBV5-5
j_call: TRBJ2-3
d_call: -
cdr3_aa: CASSSGDNHLTDTQYF
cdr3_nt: TGTGCCAGCAGCTCGGGGGACAACCACCTCACAGATACGCAGTATTTT

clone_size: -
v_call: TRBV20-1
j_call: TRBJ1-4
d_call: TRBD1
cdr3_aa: CSATRDRGQTNEKLFF
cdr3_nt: TGCAGTGCTACCAGGGACAGGGGGCAAACTAATGAAAAACTGTTTTTT

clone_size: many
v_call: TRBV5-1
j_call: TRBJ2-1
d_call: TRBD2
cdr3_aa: CASSLGLAALPYNEQFF
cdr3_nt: TGCGCCAGCAGCTTGGGGCTAGCGGCCCTCCCCTACAATGAGCAGTTCTTC

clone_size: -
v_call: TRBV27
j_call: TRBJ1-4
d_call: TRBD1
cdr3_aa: CASSRGTGGDEKLFF
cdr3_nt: TGTGCCAGCAGTAGGGGGACAGGGGGCGATGAAAAACTGTTTTTT

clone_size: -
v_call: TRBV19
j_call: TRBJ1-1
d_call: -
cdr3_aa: CASSILHRAEAFF
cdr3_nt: TGTGCCAGTAGTATACTCCACAGGGCTGAAGCTTTCTTT

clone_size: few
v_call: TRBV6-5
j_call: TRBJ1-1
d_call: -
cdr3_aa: CASSYSRGGDTEAFF
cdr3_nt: TGTGCCAGCAGTTACTCCAGGGGTGGGGACACTGAAGCTTTCTTT

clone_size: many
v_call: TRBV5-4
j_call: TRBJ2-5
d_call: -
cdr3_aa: CASSKGWETQYF
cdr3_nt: TGTGCCAGCAGCAAAGGATGGGAGACCCAGTACTTC

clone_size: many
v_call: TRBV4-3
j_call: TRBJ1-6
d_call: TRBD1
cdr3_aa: CASSQEAGGNSPLHF
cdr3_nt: TGCGCCAGCAGCCAAGAAGCAGGGGGCAATTCACCCCTCCACTTT

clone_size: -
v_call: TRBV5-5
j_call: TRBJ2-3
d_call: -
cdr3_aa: CASSLSRATDTQYF
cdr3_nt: TGTGCCAGCAGCTTGTCCAGGGCGACAGATACGCAGTATTTT

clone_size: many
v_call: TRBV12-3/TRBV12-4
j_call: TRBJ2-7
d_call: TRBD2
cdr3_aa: CASSRTSGAYEQYF
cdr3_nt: TGTGCCAGCAGCAGGACTAGCGGCGCCTACGAGCAGTACTTC

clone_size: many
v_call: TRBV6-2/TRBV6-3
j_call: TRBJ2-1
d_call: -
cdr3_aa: CASSPSGGSYNEQFF
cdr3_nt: TGTGCCAGCAGCCCCTCCGGGGGATCCTACAATGAGCAGTTCTTC

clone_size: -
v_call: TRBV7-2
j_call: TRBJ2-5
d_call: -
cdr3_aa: CASSLHLGQGETQYF
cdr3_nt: TGTGCCAGCAGCTTACATTTAGGACAAGGAGAGACCCAGTACTTC

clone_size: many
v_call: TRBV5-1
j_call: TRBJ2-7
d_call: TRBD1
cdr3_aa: CASSSNAGTGSYEQYF
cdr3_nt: TGCGCCAGCAGCTCAAACGCCGGGACAGGCTCCTACGAGCAGTACTTC

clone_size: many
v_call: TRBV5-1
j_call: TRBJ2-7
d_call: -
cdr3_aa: CASSSWDASYEQYF
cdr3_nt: TGCGCCAGCAGCAGCTGGGACGCGTCCTACGAGCAGTACTTC

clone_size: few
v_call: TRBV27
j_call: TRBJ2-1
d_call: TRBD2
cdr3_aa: CASSLSHGSGSNEQFF
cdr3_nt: TGTGCCAGCAGTTTATCCCACGGGAGCGGGAGCAATGAGCAGTTCTTC

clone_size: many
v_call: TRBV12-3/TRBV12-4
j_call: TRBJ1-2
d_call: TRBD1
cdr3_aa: CASSKGWDRLNYGYTF
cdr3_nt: TGTGCCAGCAGTAAGGGGTGGGACAGACTAAACTATGGCTACACCTTC

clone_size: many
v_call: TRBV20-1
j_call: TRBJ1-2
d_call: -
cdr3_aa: CSASWGNPHGYTF
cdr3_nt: TGCAGTGCTAGTTGGGGTAATCCTCATGGCTACACCTTC

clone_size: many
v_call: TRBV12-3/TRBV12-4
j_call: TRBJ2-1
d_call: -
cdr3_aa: CASSFEVNEQFF
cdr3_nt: TGTGCCAGCAGTTTCGAAGTGAATGAGCAGTTCTTC

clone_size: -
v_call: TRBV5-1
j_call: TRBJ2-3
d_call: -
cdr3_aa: CASSPGTVQDTQYF
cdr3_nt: TGCGCCAGCAGCCCGGGGACCGTACAAGATACGCAGTATTTT

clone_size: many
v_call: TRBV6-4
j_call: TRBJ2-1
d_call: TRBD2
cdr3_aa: CASSDSASGSYNEQFF
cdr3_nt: TGTGCCAGCAGTGACTCAGCTAGCGGGAGCTACAATGAGCAGTTCTTC

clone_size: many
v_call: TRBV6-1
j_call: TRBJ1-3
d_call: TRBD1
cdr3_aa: CASSPRGYGNTIYF
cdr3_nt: TGTGCCAGCAGTCCCAGGGGGTATGGAAACACCATATATTTT

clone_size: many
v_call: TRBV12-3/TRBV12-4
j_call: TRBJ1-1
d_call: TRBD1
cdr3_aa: CASSLGTGASEAFF
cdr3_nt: TGTGCCAGCAGTTTAGGGACAGGGGCTTCTGAAGCTTTCTTT

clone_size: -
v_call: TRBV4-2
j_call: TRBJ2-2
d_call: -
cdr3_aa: CASGERADIGELFF
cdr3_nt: TGTGCCAGCGGCGAGCGGGCTGACATCGGGGAGCTGTTTTTT

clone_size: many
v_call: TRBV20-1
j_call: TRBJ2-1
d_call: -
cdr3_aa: CSARNLASSYNEQFF
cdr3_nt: TGCAGTGCTAGGAACCTTGCGAGCTCCTACAATGAGCAGTTCTTC

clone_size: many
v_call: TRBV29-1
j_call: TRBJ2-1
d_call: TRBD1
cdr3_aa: CSVEVQGANEQFF
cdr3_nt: TGCAGCGTTGAAGTACAGGGGGCGAATGAGCAGTTCTTC

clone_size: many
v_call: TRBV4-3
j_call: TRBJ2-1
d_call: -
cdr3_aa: CASSQNRGHNEQFF
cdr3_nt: TGCGCCAGCAGCCAAAACCGAGGGCACAATGAGCAGTTCTTC

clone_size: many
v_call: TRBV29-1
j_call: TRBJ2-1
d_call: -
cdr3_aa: CSVEMGGLKAYNEQFF
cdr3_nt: TGCAGCGTTGAAATGGGGGGCCTTAAGGCCTACAATGAGCAGTTCTTC

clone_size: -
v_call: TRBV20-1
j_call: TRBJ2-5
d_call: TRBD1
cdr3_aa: CSAPRQGEETQYF
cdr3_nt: TGCAGTGCACCTCGACAGGGGGAAGAGACCCAGTACTTC

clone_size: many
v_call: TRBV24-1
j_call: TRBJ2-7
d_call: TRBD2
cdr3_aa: CATSDLYERELNYEQYF
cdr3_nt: TGTGCCACCAGTGATTTGTACGAGCGGGAGCTCAACTACGAGCAGTACTTC

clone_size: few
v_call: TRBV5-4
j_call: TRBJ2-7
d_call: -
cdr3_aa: CASSARDGSSYEQYF
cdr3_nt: TGTGCCAGCAGTGCCCGGGACGGGAGCTCCTACGAGCAGTACTTC

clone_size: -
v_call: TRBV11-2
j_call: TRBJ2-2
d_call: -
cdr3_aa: CASSLGVRSNTGELFF
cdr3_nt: TGTGCCAGCAGCTTAGGGGTCAGAAGTAACACCGGGGAGCTGTTTTTT

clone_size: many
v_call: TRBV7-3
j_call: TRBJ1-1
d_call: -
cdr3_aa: CASSESLSTEAFF
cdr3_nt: TGTGCCAGCAGTGAAAGTTTGAGCACTGAAGCTTTCTTT

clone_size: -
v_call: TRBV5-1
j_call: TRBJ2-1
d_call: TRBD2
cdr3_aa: CASSLELAGGRNEQFF
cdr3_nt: TGCGCCAGCAGCTTGGAGCTAGCGGGAGGGCGGAATGAGCAGTTCTTC

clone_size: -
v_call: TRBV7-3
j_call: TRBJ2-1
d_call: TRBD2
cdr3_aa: CTSSFGTSGSLANEQFF
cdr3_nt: TGTACCAGCAGCTTCGGGACTAGCGGGAGTTTAGCAAATGAGCAGTTCTTC

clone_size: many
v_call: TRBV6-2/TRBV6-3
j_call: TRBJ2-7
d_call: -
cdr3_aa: CASTYGIEQYF
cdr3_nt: TGTGCCAGCACCTACGGGATCGAGCAGTACTTC

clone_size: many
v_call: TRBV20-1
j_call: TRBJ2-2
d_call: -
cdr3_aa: CSARDLPSTGELFF
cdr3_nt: TGCAGTGCTAGAGATCTTCCGAGCACCGGGGAGCTGTTTTTT

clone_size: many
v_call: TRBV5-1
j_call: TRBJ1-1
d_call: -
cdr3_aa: CASSFGGAEAFF
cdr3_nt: TGCGCCAGCAGCTTTGGGGGGGCTGAAGCTTTCTTT

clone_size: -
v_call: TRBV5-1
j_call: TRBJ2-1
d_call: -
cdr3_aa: CASSSREPGNEQFF
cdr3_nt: TGCGCCAGCAGCTCCCGGGAGCCAGGCAATGAGCAGTTCTTC